This TCR beta chain was sequenced during a study of identical twins. General study findings and limits: Cord blood beta clonotypes present at high abundance carried fewer insertions; no such pattern appeared in memory repertoires. Analyses of zero insertions could be partly confounded by invariant MAIT and iNKT cells. Models predicted too little out-of-frame TCR alpha sharing in monozygotic twins.

Of note for this clonotype: Its antigen is unidentified.

TCRdb reprocessed the 5' RACE reads via MiXCR and lists one record per CDR3 protein. The sample holds 350,000 or so distinct CDR3 sequences, around 9.7% seen once. CDR1 and CDR2 from the germline V gene are MNHEY and SVGEGT. The CDR3 is 13 residues long. Trimming removed 4 bases from V and 2 bases from J, with 8 bases in between. The receptor comes from a woman aged 45-65 years in good health. The gene calls are TRBV6-2 or TRBV6-3 and TRBJ1-2, with D hard to call. Material for sequencing was naive T cells sorted from blood. CDR3 protein: CASSSERNYGYTF. The CDR3 DNA follows: TGTGCCAGCAGTTCTGAGCGGAACTATGGCTACACCTTC.